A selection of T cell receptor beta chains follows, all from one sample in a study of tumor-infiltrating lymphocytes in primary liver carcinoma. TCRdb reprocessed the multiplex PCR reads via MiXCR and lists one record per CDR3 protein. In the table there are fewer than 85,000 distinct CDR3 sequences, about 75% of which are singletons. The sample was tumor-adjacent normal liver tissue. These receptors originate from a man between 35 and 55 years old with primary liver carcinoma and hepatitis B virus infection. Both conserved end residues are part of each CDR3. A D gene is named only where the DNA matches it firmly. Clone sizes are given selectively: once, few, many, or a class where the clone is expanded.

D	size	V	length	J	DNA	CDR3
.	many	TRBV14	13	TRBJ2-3	TGTGCCAGCAGCCAAGACGGCGAAGATACACAGTATTTT	CASSQDGEDTQYF
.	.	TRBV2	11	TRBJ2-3	TGTGCCAACAGTGACCCCCGCACGCAGTATTTT	CANSDPRTQYF
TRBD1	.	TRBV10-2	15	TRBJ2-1	TGCGCCAGCAGTAACCCGGGACAGGGCGGCAATGAGCAGTTCTTC	CASSNPGQGGNEQFF
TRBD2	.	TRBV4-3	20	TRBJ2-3	TGCGCCAGCAGCCAAGATCCTCCCTCAGGGACTAGCGGGAGAGCAGATACGCAGTATTTT	CASSQDPPSGTSGRADTQYF
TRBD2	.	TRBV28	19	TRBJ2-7	TGTGCCAGCAGTTTTTTCGGACTAGCGGGAGGGCGGATCTCCTGTGAGCAGTACTTC	CASSFFGLAGGRISCEQYF
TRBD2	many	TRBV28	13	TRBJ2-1	TGTGCCAGCAGTCCCTCTAGCGGGAGGGAGCAGTTCTTC	CASSPSSGREQFF
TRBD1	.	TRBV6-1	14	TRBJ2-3	TGTGCCAGCAATCTACAGGGGGCCATTAAGCCCCAGTATTTT	CASNLQGAIKPQYF
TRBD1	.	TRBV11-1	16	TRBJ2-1	TGTGCCAGCAGTTTAGCGGACAGGGCGTACTACAGCGAGCAGTTCTTC	CASSLADRAYYSEQFF
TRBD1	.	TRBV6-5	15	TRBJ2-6	TGTGCCAGCAGCCGCGACAGGGCTGGGCCCAACATCCTGACTTTC	CASSRDRAGPNILTF
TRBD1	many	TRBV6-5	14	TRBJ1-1	TGTGCCAGCAGAGGACAGGGGGTTACTGCTGAAGCTTTCTTT	CASRGQGVTAEAFF
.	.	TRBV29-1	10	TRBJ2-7	TGCAGCGTTGAGGGTGGTGAGCAGTGCTTC	CSVEGGEQCF
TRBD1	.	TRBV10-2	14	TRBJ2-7	TGCGCCACATACACGACAGGGGGTACCTACGAGCAGTACTTC	CATYTTGGTYEQYF
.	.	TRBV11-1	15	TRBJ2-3	TGTGTCAGCAGCGAAGGCAGGGGTTTGACAGATACGCTGTATTTT	CVSSEGRGLTDTLYF
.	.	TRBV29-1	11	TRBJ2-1	TGCAGCGTTGCTCCAGACAATGTGCAGTTCTTC	CSVAPDNVQFF
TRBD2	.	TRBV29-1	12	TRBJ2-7	TGCAGTGTTCGTCAGGGAGGGGACGAGCAGTACTTT	CSVRQGGDEQYF
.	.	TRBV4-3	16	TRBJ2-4	TGCGCTGGCCGCCAAGATGGCAGCCTAACCAAAAACATTCAGTACTTC	CAGRQDGSLTKNIQYF
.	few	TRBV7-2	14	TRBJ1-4	TGTGCCAGCAGTTTAGGAGGGGCTAAAGGAAAACTGTTTTTT	CASSLGGAKGKLFF
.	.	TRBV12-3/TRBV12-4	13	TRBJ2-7	TGTGCCAGTAGTTTTGACTTTACCTACGAGCAGCACTTC	CASSFDFTYEQHF
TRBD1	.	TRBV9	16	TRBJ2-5	TGTGCCAGCAGCGTCCTAGGACAGGGGTACCAAGAGACCCAGTGCTTC	CASSVLGQGYQETQCF
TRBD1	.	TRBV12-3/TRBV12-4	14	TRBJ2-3	TGTGCCAGCCTGAGGGGGCGCCTCACAGATACGCAGTATTTT	CASLRGRLTDTQYF
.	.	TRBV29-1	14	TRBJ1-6	TGCAGCGTCGGGGACCCCTCCGGTAATTCACACCTCCACTTT	CSVGDPSGNSHLHF
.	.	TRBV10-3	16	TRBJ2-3	TGTACAATCAGAGGTTGGACGGACCCTAGCACAGATACGCAGTATTTT	CTIRGWTDPSTDTQYF
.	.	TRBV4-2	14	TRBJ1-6	TGTGACATCAGCCAAGATGACAGGTCTTCACCCCTCCACTTT	CDISQDDRSSPLHF